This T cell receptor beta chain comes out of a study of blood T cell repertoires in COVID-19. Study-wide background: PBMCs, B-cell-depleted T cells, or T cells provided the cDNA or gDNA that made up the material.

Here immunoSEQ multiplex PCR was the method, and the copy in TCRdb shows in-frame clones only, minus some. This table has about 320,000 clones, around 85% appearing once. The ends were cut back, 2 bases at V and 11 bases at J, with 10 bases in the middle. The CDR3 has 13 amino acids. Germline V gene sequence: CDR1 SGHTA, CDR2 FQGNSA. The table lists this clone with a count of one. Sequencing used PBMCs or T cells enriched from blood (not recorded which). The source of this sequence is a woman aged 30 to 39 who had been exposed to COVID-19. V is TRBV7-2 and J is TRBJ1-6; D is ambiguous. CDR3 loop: CASSLSAVTPLHF. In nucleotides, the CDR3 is TGTGCCAGCAGCTTATCCGCGGTTACACCCCTCCACTTT.